This T cell receptor (beta chain) was captured in a study of blood T cells in healthy people across ages. Overall study context: About one barcoded beta molecule per two T cells was captured by template switching. Study-level results: Observed TCR beta diversity per million T cells went down as age went up. This fall followed a roughly linear course with age. Considered underestimates were the diversity estimates obtained from one million T cells.

It was with a sample-barcoded 5' primer and a J-beta primer mix that a second PCR of roughly 6 to 11 cycles was run. TCRdb reprocessed the 5' RACE reads with MiXCR, giving one entry per CDR3 protein. The repertoire has about 1.5 million distinct CDR3 sequences, about 42% of them found once; the top ten carry more than 4%. Comments on this clonotype: Its antigen remains unidentified.

Donors ranged from about 6 to 90 years old and were healthy Caucasians in Russia. The sequence derives from a woman between 18 and 29 years old in good health. The sequencing input was blood.

CDR3 sequence (DNA): TGTGCCAGCAGCAGATCCAGGGTGAACACTGAAGCTTTCTTT. It encodes CASSRSRVNTEAFF. The chain employs TRBV7-9 and TRBJ1-1, with a tentative D call TRBD1 (5 bases). CDR3 size: 14 residues. Germline V gene data show CDR1 as SEHNR and CDR2 as FQNEAQ (reference sequence). V lost 5 bases, J lost 0 bases, and 10 bases lay in between.